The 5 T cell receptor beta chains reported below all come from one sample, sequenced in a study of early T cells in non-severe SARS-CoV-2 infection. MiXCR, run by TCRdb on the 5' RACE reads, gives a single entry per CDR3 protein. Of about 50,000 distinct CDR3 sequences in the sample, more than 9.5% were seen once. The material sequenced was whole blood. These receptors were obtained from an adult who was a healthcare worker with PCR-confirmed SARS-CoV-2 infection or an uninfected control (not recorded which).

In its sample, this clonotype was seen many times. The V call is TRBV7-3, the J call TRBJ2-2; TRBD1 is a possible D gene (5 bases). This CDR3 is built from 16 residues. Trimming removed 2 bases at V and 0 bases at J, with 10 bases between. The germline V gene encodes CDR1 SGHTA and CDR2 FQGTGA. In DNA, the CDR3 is TGTGCCAGCAGCTTACAGGGCAAGACGAACACCGGGGAGCTGTTTTTT. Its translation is CASSLQGKTNTGELFF.

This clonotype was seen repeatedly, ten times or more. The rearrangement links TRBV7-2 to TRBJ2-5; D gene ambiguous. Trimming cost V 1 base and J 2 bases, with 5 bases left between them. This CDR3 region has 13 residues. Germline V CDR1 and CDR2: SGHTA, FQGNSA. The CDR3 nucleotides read TGTGCCAGCAGCTTAGTCGGTCAAGAGACCCAGTACTTC. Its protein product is CASSLVGQETQYF. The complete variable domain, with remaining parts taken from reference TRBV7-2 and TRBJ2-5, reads GAGVSQSPSNKVTEKGKDVELRCDPISGHTALYWYRQSLGQGLEFLIYFQGNSAPDKSGLPSDRFSAERTGGSVSTLTIQRTQQEDSAVYLCASSLVGQETQYFGPGTRLLVL.

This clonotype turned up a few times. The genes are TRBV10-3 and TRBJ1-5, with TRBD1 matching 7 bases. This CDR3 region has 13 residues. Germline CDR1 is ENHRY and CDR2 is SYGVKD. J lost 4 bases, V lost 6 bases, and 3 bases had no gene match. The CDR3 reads CAIRGTVNQPQHF. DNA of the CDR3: TGTGCCATCAGGGGGACAGTGAATCAGCCCCAGCATTTT.

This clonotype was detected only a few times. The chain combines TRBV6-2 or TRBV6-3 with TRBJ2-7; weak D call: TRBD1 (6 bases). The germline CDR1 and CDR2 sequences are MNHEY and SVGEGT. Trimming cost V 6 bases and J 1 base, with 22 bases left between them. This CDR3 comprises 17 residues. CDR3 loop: CASRSPRQGSLSYEQYF. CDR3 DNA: TGTGCCAGCAGAAGCCCACGCCAGGGGTCTCTTTCCTACGAGCAGTACTTC.

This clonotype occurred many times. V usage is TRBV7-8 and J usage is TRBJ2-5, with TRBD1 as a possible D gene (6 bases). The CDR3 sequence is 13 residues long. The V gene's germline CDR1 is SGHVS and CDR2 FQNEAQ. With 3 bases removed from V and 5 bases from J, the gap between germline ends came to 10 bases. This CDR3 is CASSFQGMETQYF. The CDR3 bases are TGTGCCAGCAGCTTCCAGGGGATGGAGACCCAGTACTTC.